The 31 T cell receptor beta chains presented below share a single source sample, sequenced in a study of identical twins. TCRdb processed the 5' RACE reads anew with MiXCR; each CDR3 protein has one entry. The sample lists fewer than 900,000 distinct CDR3 sequences, around 21% occurring once. The sample was also reused in another study, on T cells expressing NK-cell markers.

The material sequenced was PBMCs. The receptors originated from a woman under 30 in good health.

The chain carries TRBV6-1 and TRBJ2-7; 11 bases fit TRBD2. In germline, CDR1 is MNHNS, CDR2 SASEGT. The length of the CDR3 is 15 residues. The junction had 4 bases not matched to a gene; V was cut back by 4 bases and J by 2 bases. CDR3 in DNA: TGTGCCAGCAGTGGGTCGACTAGCGGGGCCTACGAGCAGTACTTC. It codes for CASSGSTSGAYEQYF.

V is TRBV20-1 and J is TRBJ2-5; D possibly corresponds to TRBD2 (5 bases). The ends were cut back, 0 bases at V and 0 bases at J, with 8 bases in the middle. Germline V gene lookup returns CDR1 DFQATT and CDR2 SNEGSKA (reference sequence). The CDR3 is made up of 14 amino acids. The CDR3 spells CSARDGEYQETQYF. The CDR3 region has the DNA TGCAGTGCTAGAGATGGGGAGTACCAAGAGACCCAGTACTTC.

This clonotype came up a few times. This chain connects TRBV12-3 or TRBV12-4 to TRBJ1-1; unclear D gene. The CDR3 is made up of 13 amino acids. Trimming left V 8 bases short and J 4 bases short, with 14 bases between. The CDR3 reads CASCREGSTEAFF. The CDR3 nucleotides read TGTGCCAGCTGCCGCGAGGGAAGCACTGAAGCTTTCTTT.

Only a few counts were recorded for this clonotype. This chain links TRBV20-1 with TRBJ2-3; D possibly uses TRBD1 or TRBD2 (5 bases each). The germline gives CDR1 DFQATT, CDR2 SNEGSKA (reference sequence). The V end lost 6 bases, the J end lost 5 bases, and 15 bases lay between the germline ends. CDR3 length: 13 amino acids. The CDR3 protein is CSAGTGIRDTQYF. CDR3 nucleotides: TGCAGTGCGGGGACCGGTATACGAGATACGCAGTATTTT.

The rearrangement links TRBV20-1 to TRBJ2-1; possible D gene TRBD1, 6 bases. Germline CDR1 DFQATT, CDR2 SNEGSKA (reference sequence). The CDR3 is 14 amino acids. Trimming cost V 7 bases and J 9 bases, with 22 bases left between them. The CDR3 nucleotides read TGCAGTGTTAAAAAAACAGGGTACGGCGGTGAGCAGTTCTTC. Protein sequence: CSVKKTGYGGEQFF.

This clonotype was detected many times. The CDR3 sequence: CASSWDHSGGPNNEQFF. CDR3 nucleotide sequence: TGTGCCAGCAGCTGGGACCATAGCGGGGGGCCGAACAATGAGCAGTTCTTC. The V call is TRBV7-8, the J call TRBJ2-1, with TRBD2 identical over 10 bases. V gave up 4 bases and J gave up 5 bases; unmatched junction bases: 11. The germline V gene encodes CDR1 SGHVS and CDR2 FQNEAQ. This CDR3 region has 17 residues.

The table lists this clonotype with a few counts. V gene TRBV5-1 combines with J gene TRBJ1-1; D gene unclear. Trimming removed 0 bases at V and 3 bases at J, with 6 bases between. Germline CDR1 SGHRS, CDR2 YFSETQ. The length of the CDR3 is 13 residues. DNA for the CDR3: TGCGCCAGCAGCTTGGAGGTTGACACTGAAGCTTTCTTT. Its protein is CASSLEVDTEAFF.

The chain couples TRBV6-1 to TRBJ1-5; 8 nucleotides line up with TRBD1. V was clipped by 8 bases and J by 8 bases; unmatched bases: 8. The length of the CDR3 is 13 residues. The germline CDR1 and CDR2 sequences are MNHNS and SASEGT. Here the CDR3 reads CASRATGGKPQHF. The DNA of the CDR3 is TGTGCCAGCCGTGCTACAGGGGGAAAGCCCCAGCATTTT.

The chain recombines TRBV19 with TRBJ2-7, with 10 nucleotides matching TRBD2. V lost 4 bases to trimming and J lost 1 base; unmatched junction nucleotides: 4. Germline-derived CDR1 and CDR2 are LNHDA and SQIVND (reference sequence). This CDR3 is built from 15 residues. The CDR3 DNA is TGTGCCAGTAGTAGGGCTAGCGGGAGATCCTACGAGCAGTACTTC. Protein product: CASSRASGRSYEQYF.

The table lists this clonotype with many counts. V is TRBV4-3 and J is TRBJ2-1; possible D gene TRBD2, 6 bases. V dropped 1 base and J dropped 7 bases, with 20 bases sitting between them. The CDR3 consists of 17 residues. CDR1 and CDR2 (germline): LGHNA, YSLEER. The chain's CDR3 is CASSQGTGDFSDNEQFF. The CDR3 DNA reads TGCGCCAGCAGCCAAGGGACGGGGGACTTCTCGGATAATGAGCAGTTCTTC.

The chain uses TRBV7-2 and TRBJ2-1; 9 bases fit TRBD2. After removal of 3 bases from V and 3 bases from J, the junction contained 3 bases not matched to a gene. Germline V gene data show CDR1 as SGHTA and CDR2 as FQGNSA. The CDR3 consists of 15 residues. The DNA for the CDR3 is TGTGCCAGCAGCTTTGGACTAGCGATCTACAATGAGCAGTTCTTC. This gives the protein CASSFGLAIYNEQFF.

This rearrangement joins TRBV7-8 to TRBJ1-1; tentative D call: TRBD1 (6 bases). CDR1 is SGHVS and CDR2 is FQNEAQ in the germline V gene. Trimming took 6 bases from V and 4 from J, leaving 15 bases between them. This CDR3 comprises 14 residues. Here the CDR3 DNA reads TGTGCCAGCAGGCGGGGGGCCGGGAGCACTGAAGCTTTCTTT. It is translated as CASRRGAGSTEAFF.

The rearrangement links TRBV4-3 to TRBJ2-1, with 9 bases aligning to TRBD2. The CDR3 totals 14 residues. Germline V gene sequence: CDR1 LGHNA, CDR2 YSLEER. The trim removed 4 bases at V and 8 bases at J, leaving 6 bases unmatched. CDR3 loop: CASSRSGSADEQFF. The CDR3 bases are TGCGCCAGCAGCCGTAGCGGGAGCGCAGATGAGCAGTTCTTC.

The DNA of the CDR3 is TGCAGTGCTAGAGAAGCGAGCGGGGCCGGGACCCAGTACTTC. Translating it yields CSAREASGAGTQYF. The V call is TRBV20-1, the J call TRBJ2-5, with 7 bases that match TRBD2. Germline trimming cut 0 bases from V and 7 bases from J; bases unmatched to any gene: 8. The CDR3 covers 14 residues. Germline CDR1 is DFQATT and CDR2 is SNEGSKA (reference sequence).

The genes are TRBV9 and TRBJ2-3, with D possibly matching TRBD2 (6 bases). The CDR3 loop spans 13 amino acids. V lost 4 bases, J lost 9 bases, and 15 bases lay in between. Germline CDR1 is SGDLS and CDR2 is YYNGEE. CDR3 protein: CASSPPRDSTQYF. The CDR3 DNA follows: TGTGCCAGCAGCCCCCCAAGGGACTCCACGCAGTATTTT.

The chain employs TRBV11-1 and TRBJ2-5; 8 nucleotides agree with TRBD1. This CDR3 comprises 15 residues. Germline CDR1 reads SGHAT; CDR2 reads FQDESV (reference sequence). V was pared by 0 bases and J by 4 bases, with 4 bases of the junction left unmatched. The CDR3 loop is CASSLARTGGETQYF. The CDR3 nucleotides are TGTGCCAGCAGCTTAGCGCGTACAGGGGGAGAGACCCAGTACTTC.

V and J are TRBV7-3 and TRBJ2-1; 9 bases line up with TRBD2. The CDR3 extends over 13 amino acids. The germline gives CDR1 SGHTA, CDR2 FQGTGA. The ends lost 5 bases at V and 7 bases at J; junction bases unmatched: 3. The CDR3 here is CASSPRGGNEQFF. In DNA form, the CDR3 reads TGTGCCAGCAGCCCGCGGGGGGGGAATGAGCAGTTCTTC.

This clonotype was seen a few times. The chain couples TRBV11-2 to TRBJ2-5, with TRBD2 matching over 7 bases. From germline, CDR1 is SGHAT and CDR2 FQNNGV. The V and J ends lost 0 bases and 4 bases, in that order; junction bases with no gene match: 11. The CDR3 extends over 17 amino acids. CDR3 in amino acids: CASSLELVAGEGETQYF. In nucleotides, the CDR3 is TGTGCCAGCAGCTTAGAGCTCGTCGCGGGAGAGGGAGAGACCCAGTACTTC.

This clonotype came up a few times. The chain employs TRBV7-2 and TRBJ2-1; 14 bases align to TRBD2. The length of the CDR3 is 17 residues. Per the germline V gene, CDR1 is SGHTA and CDR2 is FQGNSA. The J segment lost 8 bases and the V segment lost 2 bases, leaving 8 bases of the junction unmatched. CDR3 DNA sequence: TGTGCCAGCAGCTTAATCGGAGGACTAGCGGGAGGCGATGAGCAGTTCTTC. Its translation: CASSLIGGLAGGDEQFF.

The chain recombines TRBV12-3 or TRBV12-4 with TRBJ1-1, with a possible D match to TRBD1 (5 bases). The CDR3 runs 15 residues. Deletions cut 3 bases from V and 0 bases from J, with 11 bases between. The CDR3 sequence: CASSLGRAMNTEAFF. DNA of the CDR3: TGTGCCAGCAGTTTGGGCAGGGCGATGAACACTGAAGCTTTCTTT.

This clonotype was found many times. The chain carries TRBV6-5 and TRBJ2-1; D perhaps matches TRBD2 (6 bases). Per the germline V gene, CDR1 is MNHEY and CDR2 is SVGAGI. This CDR3 is 12 amino acids long. The V and J ends lost 8 bases and 8 bases respectively, with 13 bases between them. This CDR3 is CASGDLVHEQFF. CDR3 bases: TGTGCCAGCGGGGACTTGGTGCATGAGCAGTTCTTC.

This clonotype was counted only a few times. The chain combines TRBV12-3 or TRBV12-4 with TRBJ1-2, with D unresolved. Trimming took 7 bases from V and 4 from J, leaving 10 bases between them. CDR3 length equals 12 residues. For the CDR3, the DNA is TGTGCCAGCAACGAAGACGGCTATGGCTACACCTTC. Translating gives CASNEDGYGYTF.

The chain carries TRBV12-3 or TRBV12-4 and TRBJ2-7, with 13 bases fitting TRBD2. The ends lost 5 bases at V and 9 bases at J; junction bases unmatched: 13. This CDR3 comprises 16 residues. The CDR3 DNA is TGTGCCAGCAGTCGCCCTCTACTAGCGGGAGGGGGTCCGCAGTACTTC. It is translated as CASSRPLLAGGGPQYF.

This chain joins TRBV12-3 or TRBV12-4 and TRBJ2-3, with 8 bases matching TRBD1. V lost 5 bases to trimming and J lost 10 bases; unmatched junction nucleotides: 5. The CDR3 sequence is 12 residues long. The CDR3 spells CASSPPQGAQYF. CDR3 DNA sequence: TGTGCCAGCAGTCCGCCACAGGGGGCGCAGTATTTT.

A few counts support this clonotype. The CDR3: CATSDGTWGNQPQHF. The CDR3 bases are TGTGCCACCAGTGATGGCACATGGGGCAATCAGCCCCAGCATTTT. The chain couples TRBV24-1 to TRBJ1-5; D remains ambiguous. Trimming removed 3 bases at V and 2 bases at J, with 10 bases between. The germline CDR1 and CDR2 sequences are KGHDR and SFDVKD. This CDR3 is built from 15 residues.

This clonotype showed up many times. J is TRBJ2-1 and V is TRBV12-3 or TRBV12-4; D not certain. This CDR3 comprises 11 residues. V was clipped by 4 bases and J by 14 bases, with 12 bases between them. This chain's CDR3 is CASSYLATEFF. As DNA, the CDR3 is TGTGCCAGCAGTTACTTAGCCACGGAGTTCTTC.

This clonotype showed up many times. The J gene is TRBJ1-2, the V gene TRBV6-1, with 8 positions matching TRBD1. The length of the CDR3 is 15 residues. V dropped 6 bases and J dropped 5; count of bases not matched to a gene: 11. From germline, CDR1 is MNHNS and CDR2 SASEGT. CDR3 sequence reads: CASSRGQGLAYGYTF. In DNA, the CDR3 is TGTGCCAGCAGCCGTGGACAGGGACTAGCATATGGCTACACCTTC.

The chain is built from TRBV6-2 or TRBV6-3 and TRBJ1-5, with 8 bases fitting TRBD1. Germline CDR1 and CDR2: MNHEY and SVGEGT. There are 18 residues in the CDR3. V shed 5 bases, J shed 4 bases, and the junction held 16 bases outside the gene matches. The CDR3 loop reads CASSLHQTGVERNQPQHF. The CDR3 DNA is TGTGCCAGCAGTCTCCACCAGACAGGGGTCGAGAGAAATCAGCCCCAGCATTTT.

This clonotype was seen many times. V and J are TRBV7-2 and TRBJ2-1; 8 positions agree with TRBD2. Unmatched junction bases numbered 10, after V lost 7 bases and J lost 5 bases. There are 15 residues in the CDR3. In germline, CDR1 is SGHTA, CDR2 FQGNSA. The CDR3 loop reads CASTFSGNPNNEQFF. In nucleotides, the CDR3 is TGTGCCAGCACCTTTAGCGGGAATCCCAACAATGAGCAGTTCTTC.

This clonotype was counted between two and nine times. The chain carries TRBV29-1 and TRBJ1-1, with 7 bases identical to TRBD1. Germline CDR1 and CDR2: SQVTM and ANQGSEA. Unmatched junction bases numbered 3, after V lost 3 bases and J lost 8 bases. This CDR3 region has 11 residues. The chain's CDR3 is CSVDRGAEAFF. The CDR3 DNA follows: TGCAGCGTTGACAGGGGGGCCGAAGCTTTCTTT.

This clonotype was seen at least ten times. A read error may account for a junction end that differs from germline. The V call is TRBV5-1, the J call TRBJ2-5; no clear D gene. Germline CDR1 reads SGHRS; CDR2 reads YFSETQ. This CDR3 comprises 12 residues. CDR3 DNA sequence: TGTGCCAGCAGCTTAGTCTCTGAGACCCAGTACTTC. It codes for CASSLVSETQYF.